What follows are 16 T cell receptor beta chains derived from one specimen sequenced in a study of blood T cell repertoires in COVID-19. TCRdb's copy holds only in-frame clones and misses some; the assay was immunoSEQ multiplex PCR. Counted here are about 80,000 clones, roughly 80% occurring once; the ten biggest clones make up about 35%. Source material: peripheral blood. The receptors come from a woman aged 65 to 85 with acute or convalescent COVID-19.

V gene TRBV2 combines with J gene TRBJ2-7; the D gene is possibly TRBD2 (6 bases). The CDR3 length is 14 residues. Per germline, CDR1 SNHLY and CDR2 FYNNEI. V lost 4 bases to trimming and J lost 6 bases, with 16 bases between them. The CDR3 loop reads CASSALVGEVEQYF. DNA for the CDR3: TGTGCCAGCAGTGCCCTAGTTGGGGAGGTCGAGCAGTACTTC.

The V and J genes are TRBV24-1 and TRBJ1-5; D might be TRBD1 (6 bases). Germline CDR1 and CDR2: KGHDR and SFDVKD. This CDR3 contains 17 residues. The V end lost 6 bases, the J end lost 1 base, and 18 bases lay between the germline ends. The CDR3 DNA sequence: TGTGCCACCAGTACTGGGGGGGCTGATATGAGCAATCAGCCCCAGCATTTT. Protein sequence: CATSTGGADMSNQPQHF.

The CDR3 protein is CASSPLGGTSGKGVNEQFF. The CDR3 region has the DNA TGTGCCAGCAGCCCCTTGGGGGGGACTAGCGGGAAGGGGGTCAATGAGCAGTTCTTC. The chain joins TRBV14 to TRBJ2-1, with 13 bases matching TRBD2. Trimming took 4 bases from V and 6 from J; bases not matched to a gene: 15. The CDR3 has 19 residues. CDR1 and CDR2 from the germline V gene are SGHDN and FVKESK.

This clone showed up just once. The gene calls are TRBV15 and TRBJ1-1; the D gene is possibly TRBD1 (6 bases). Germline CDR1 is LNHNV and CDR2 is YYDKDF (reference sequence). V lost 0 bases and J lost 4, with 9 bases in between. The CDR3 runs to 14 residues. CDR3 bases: TGTGCCACCAGCAGAGATGGCAGGGGCACTGAAGCTTTCTTT. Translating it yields CATSRDGRGTEAFF.

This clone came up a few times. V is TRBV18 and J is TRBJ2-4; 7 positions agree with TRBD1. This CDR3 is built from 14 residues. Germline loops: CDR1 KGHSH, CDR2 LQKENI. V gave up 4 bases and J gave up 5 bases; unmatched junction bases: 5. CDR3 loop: CASSQGQNENIQYF. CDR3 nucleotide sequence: TGTGCCAGCTCACAGGGACAGAATGAAAACATTCAGTACTTC.

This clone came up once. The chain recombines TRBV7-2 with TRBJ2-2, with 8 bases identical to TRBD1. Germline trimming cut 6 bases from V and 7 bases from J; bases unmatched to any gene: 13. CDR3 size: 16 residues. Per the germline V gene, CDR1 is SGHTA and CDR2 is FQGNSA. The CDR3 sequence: CASSMQGARRNGELFF. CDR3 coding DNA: TGTGCCAGCAGTATGCAGGGGGCGCGGCGTAACGGGGAGCTGTTTTTT. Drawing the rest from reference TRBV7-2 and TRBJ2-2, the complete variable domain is GAGVSQSPSNKVTEKGKDVELRCDPISGHTALYWYRQSLGQGLEFLIYFQGNSAPDKSGLPSDRFSAERTGGSVSTLTIQRTQQEDSAVYLCASSMQGARRNGELFFGEGSRLTVL.

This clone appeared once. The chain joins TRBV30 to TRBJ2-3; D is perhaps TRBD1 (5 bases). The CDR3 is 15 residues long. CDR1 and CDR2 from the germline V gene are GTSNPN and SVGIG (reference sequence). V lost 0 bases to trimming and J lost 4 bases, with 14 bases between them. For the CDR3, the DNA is TGTGCCTGGAGTGTAGGACGGACATTTTCAGATACGCAGTATTTT. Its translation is CAWSVGRTFSDTQYF.

This CDR3 reads CASKKGGLAGTNTGELFF. CDR3 sequence (DNA): TGTGCCTCAAAAAAGGGGGGGCTAGCGGGAACGAACACCGGGGAGCTGTTTTTT. The chain employs TRBV10-3 and TRBJ2-2, with TRBD2 matching 9 bases. The V gene's germline CDR1 is ENHRY and CDR2 SYGVKD. The CDR3 loop spans 18 amino acids. Trimming at V came to 11 bases and at J to 0 bases, leaving 16 bases not matched to a gene.

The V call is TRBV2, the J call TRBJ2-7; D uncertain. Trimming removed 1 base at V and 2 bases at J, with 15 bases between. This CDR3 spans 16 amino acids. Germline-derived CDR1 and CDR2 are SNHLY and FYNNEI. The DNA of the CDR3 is TGTGCCAGCAGTGAAGGTGGGCCGCCGACGACCTACGAGCAGTACTTC. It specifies CASSEGGPPTTYEQYF.

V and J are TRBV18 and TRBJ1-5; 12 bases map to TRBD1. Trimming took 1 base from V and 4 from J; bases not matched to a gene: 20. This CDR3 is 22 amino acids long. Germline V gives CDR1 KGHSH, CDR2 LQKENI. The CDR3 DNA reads TGTGCCAGCTCACCACACACTTTTTGGCGGGACAGGGGGCTTACTCTAAATCAGCCCCAGCATTTT. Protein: CASSPHTFWRDRGLTLNQPQHF.

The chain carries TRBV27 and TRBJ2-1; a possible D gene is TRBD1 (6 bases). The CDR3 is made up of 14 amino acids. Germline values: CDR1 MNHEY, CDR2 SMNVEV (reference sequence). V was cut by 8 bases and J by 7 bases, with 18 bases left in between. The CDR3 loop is CASQGGTYWNEQFF. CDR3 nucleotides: TGTGCCAGCCAAGGGGGAACCTATTGGAATGAGCAGTTCTTC.

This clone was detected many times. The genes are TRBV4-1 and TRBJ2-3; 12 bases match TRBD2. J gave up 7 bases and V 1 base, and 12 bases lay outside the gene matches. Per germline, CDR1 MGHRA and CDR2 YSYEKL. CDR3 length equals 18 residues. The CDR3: CASSQVDMGLAGGNTQYF. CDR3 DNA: TGCGCCAGCAGCCAAGTTGATATGGGGCTAGCGGGAGGGAATACGCAGTATTTT.

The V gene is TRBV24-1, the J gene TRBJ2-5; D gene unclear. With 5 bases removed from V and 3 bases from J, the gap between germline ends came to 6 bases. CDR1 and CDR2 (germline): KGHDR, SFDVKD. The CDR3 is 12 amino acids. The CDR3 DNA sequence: TGTGCCACCAGTGCCAGTGAAGAGACCCAGTACTTC. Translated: CATSASEETQYF.

CDR3 protein: CATGNRGTDTQYF. CDR3 sequence (DNA): TGTGCCACAGGTAACAGGGGTACAGATACGCAGTATTTT. The chain combines TRBV24-1 with TRBJ2-3; TRBD1 matches at 7 bases. The trim removed 10 bases at V and 3 bases at J, leaving 6 bases unmatched. CDR1 and CDR2 (germline): KGHDR, SFDVKD. This CDR3 has 13 residues.

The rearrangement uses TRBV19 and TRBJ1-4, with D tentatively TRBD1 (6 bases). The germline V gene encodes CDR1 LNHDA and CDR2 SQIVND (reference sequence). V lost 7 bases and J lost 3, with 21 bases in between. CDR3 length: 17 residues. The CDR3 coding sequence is TGTGCCAGTACCTCCGGGCGGGGGGGCATTGCTAATGAAAAACTGTTTTTT. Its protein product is CASTSGRGGIANEKLFF.

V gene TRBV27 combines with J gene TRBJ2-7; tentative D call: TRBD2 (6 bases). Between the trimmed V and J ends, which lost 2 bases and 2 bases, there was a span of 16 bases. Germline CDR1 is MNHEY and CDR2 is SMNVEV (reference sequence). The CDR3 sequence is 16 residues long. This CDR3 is CASSLRYLAGTYEQYF. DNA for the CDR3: TGTGCCAGCAGTTTAAGATATTTGGCGGGGACCTACGAGCAGTACTTC.